This T cell receptor beta chain was captured by sequencing in a study of T-cell memory formation after mild COVID-19. Study-level results: Unconfirmed was the SARS-CoV-2 specificity of second-wave clones that peaked on day 37. While clones contracting from day 15 to 85 were balanced between CD4 and CD8, later expanders leaned CD4+. CD4+ contracting clones were found mainly in CM and EM, and CD8+ ones in EMRA.

5'RACE primed from the constant segment yielded TCR alpha and TCR beta cDNA libraries bearing sample barcodes and UMIs. Each CDR3 protein gets one entry after TCRdb re-called the 5' RACE reads with MiXCR. Among 400,000 to 550,000 distinct CDR3 sequences listed, around 27% were seen once. Germline V lookup: CDR1 LNHNV, CDR2 YYDKDF (reference sequence). There are 14 residues in the CDR3. V was shortened by 0 bases and J by 2 bases, with 8 bases between the two germline ends. This clonotype was picked up a small number of times. What it recognizes is unknown. The V call is TRBV15, the J call TRBJ2-7; D remains unclear. The sequence came from an adult woman who had mild COVID-19 (a few samples of this study predate the infection). Cell type and time point are not known. Sequencing used PBMCs or a T cell subset sorted from them (not recorded which). This CDR3 is CATSRDAVAYEQYF. The CDR3 DNA follows: TGTGCCACCAGCAGAGATGCAGTTGCCTACGAGCAGTACTTC.